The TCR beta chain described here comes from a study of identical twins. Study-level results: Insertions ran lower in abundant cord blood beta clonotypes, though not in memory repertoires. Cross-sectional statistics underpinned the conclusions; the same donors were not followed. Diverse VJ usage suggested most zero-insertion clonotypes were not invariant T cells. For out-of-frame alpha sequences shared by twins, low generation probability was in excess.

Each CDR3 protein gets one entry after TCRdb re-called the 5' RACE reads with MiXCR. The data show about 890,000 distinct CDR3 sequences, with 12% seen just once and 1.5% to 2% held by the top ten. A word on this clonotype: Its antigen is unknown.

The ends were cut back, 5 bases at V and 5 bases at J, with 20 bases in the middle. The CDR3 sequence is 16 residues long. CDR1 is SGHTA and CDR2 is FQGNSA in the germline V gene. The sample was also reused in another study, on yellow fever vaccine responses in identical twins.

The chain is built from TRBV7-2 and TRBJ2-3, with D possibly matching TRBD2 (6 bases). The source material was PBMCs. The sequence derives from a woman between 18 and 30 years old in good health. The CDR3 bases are TGTGCCAGCAGCCCATTTCTAGGCGGGGTAGGAGATACGCAGTATTTT. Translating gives CASSPFLGGVGDTQYF.